These 30 T cell receptor beta chains originate from one sample sequenced in a study of T cell responses to AZD1222 COVID-19 vaccine. The method was immunoSEQ multiplex PCR; TCRdb's version includes in-frame clones alone and lacks a portion of them. Of tens of thousands of clones in the sample, about 90% were seen once. Sequencing was performed on peripheral blood, taken 28 days after the second AZD1222 dose. These receptors came from an adult who received the AZD1222 COVID-19 vaccine.

This chain joins TRBV6-4 and TRBJ2-1; D possibly corresponds to TRBD1 (5 bases). CDR1 and CDR2 (germline): MRHNA, SNTAGT. With 5 bases removed from V and 8 bases from J, the gap between germline ends came to 13 bases. This CDR3 has 13 residues. DNA for the CDR3: TGTGCCAGCAGTAGGACAATGGGCGATGAGCAGTTCTTC. Encoded protein: CASSRTMGDEQFF.

The chain uses TRBV4-1 and TRBJ2-5; D perhaps matches TRBD2 (5 bases). Trimming pared 3 bases from V and 3 bases from J, leaving 11 bases between. Germline values: CDR1 MGHRA, CDR2 YSYEKL. The CDR3 sequence is 14 residues long. The CDR3 loop reads CASSQTGSEETQYF. The CDR3 coding sequence is TGCGCCAGCAGCCAGACGGGATCTGAAGAGACCCAGTACTTC.

The chain joins TRBV10-1 to TRBJ1-5, with D uncertain. The V and J ends lost 0 bases and 0 bases respectively, with 9 bases between them. Per germline, CDR1 WNHNN and CDR2 SYGVQD (reference sequence). The CDR3 runs to 16 residues. In nucleotides, the CDR3 is TGCGCCAGCAGTGAGTCGAAAGGGTTTAGCAATCAGCCCCAGCATTTT. Protein: CASSESKGFSNQPQHF.

The V gene is TRBV21-1, the J gene TRBJ1-4. TRBV21-1 is annotated as a pseudogene. This CDR3 spans 14 amino acids. CDR3 protein: CASSKTRLNEKLFF. In DNA form, the CDR3 reads TGTGCCAGCAGCAAGACTCGACTTAATGAAAAACTGTTTTTT.

This clone has a handful of counts. The chain carries TRBV5-6 and TRBJ2-2; D possibly corresponds to TRBD1 (5 bases). This CDR3 region has 16 residues. V was pared by 1 base and J by 0 bases, with 10 bases between. Germline V gene data show CDR1 as SGHDT and CDR2 as YYEEEE. CDR3 in DNA: TGTGCCAGCAGCTTGTTTACAGGTTCGAACACCGGGGAGCTGTTTTTT. Encoded protein: CASSLFTGSNTGELFF.

This chain uses TRBV15 with TRBJ1-1; D is possibly TRBD1 (5 bases). V shed 5 bases and J shed 1 base, with 8 bases lying between them. The CDR3 is made up of 13 amino acids. The germline CDR1 and CDR2 sequences are LNHNV and YYDKDF (reference sequence). The CDR3 bases are TGTGCCACCAGCTATACAGGGAACACTGAAGCTTTCTTT. It encodes CATSYTGNTEAFF.

The genes are TRBV19 and TRBJ2-5, with 11 bases aligning to TRBD2. With V trimmed by 7 bases and J by 2 bases, 6 bases remained unmatched. The CDR3 runs to 15 residues. The germline gives CDR1 LNHDA, CDR2 SQIVND (reference sequence). CDR3 sequence reads: CASIGTSGDQETQYF. CDR3 DNA sequence: TGTGCCAGTATCGGGACTAGCGGAGATCAAGAGACCCAGTACTTC. Combining the CDR3 with reference TRBV19 and TRBJ2-5 gives the whole variable domain DGGITQSPKYLFRKEGQNVTLSCEQNLNHDAMYWYRQDPGQGLRLIYYSQIVNDFQKGDIAEGYSVSREKKESFPLTVTSAQKNPTAFYLCASIGTSGDQETQYFGPGTRLLVL.

This clone was found a few times. This sequence joins TRBV15 and TRBJ2-7; the D is unclear. The CDR3 is 14 amino acids. Germline CDR1 LNHNV, CDR2 YYDKDF (reference sequence). V was trimmed by 4 bases and J by 0 bases, leaving 10 bases between them. The CDR3 loop reads CATSTDPSSYEQYF. In DNA, the CDR3 is TGTGCCACCAGCACAGACCCGAGCTCCTACGAGCAGTACTTC.

V usage is TRBV5-5 and J usage is TRBJ1-5, with no clear D. Per germline, CDR1 SGHKS and CDR2 YYEKEE (reference sequence). The CDR3 has 13 amino acids. The ends were cut back, 5 bases at V and 8 bases at J, with 14 bases in the middle. The CDR3 region has the DNA TGTGCCAGCAGAGGATCTTTGGTCGAGCCCCAGCATTTT. This encodes CASRGSLVEPQHF.

The V gene is TRBV3-1 (or the pseudogene TRBV3-2), the J gene TRBJ1-1; TRBD1 agrees at 10 bases. The CDR3 runs to 15 residues. Germline values: CDR1 LGHDT, CDR2 YNNKEL (reference sequence). V trimming: 3 bases; J trimming: 5 bases; junction bases outside the gene matches: 6. The DNA of the CDR3 is TGTGCCAGCAGCCAGAGGGGGACAGGGGTGACTGAAGCTTTCTTT. Protein product: CASSQRGTGVTEAFF.

This chain connects TRBV5-1 to TRBJ2-7; 9 nucleotides match TRBD2. CDR1 is SGHRS, CDR2 YFSETQ, per germline. The CDR3 runs to 16 residues. The V and J ends lost 1 base and 3 bases, in that order; junction bases with no gene match: 8. The chain's CDR3 is CASSLLPAGGLYEQYF. The DNA of the CDR3 is TGCGCCAGCAGCTTGCTTCCGGCGGGAGGGCTCTACGAGCAGTACTTC.

This chain joins TRBV7-8 and TRBJ2-3; TRBD2 matches 7 bases. J was trimmed by 3 bases and V by 1 base; bases with no gene match: 4. The CDR3 length is 15 residues. The germline gives CDR1 SGHVS, CDR2 FQNEAQ. The CDR3 nucleotides read TGTGCCAGCAGCTTAGAGGCGGGAGCTACAGATACGCAGTATTTT. Protein sequence: CASSLEAGATDTQYF.

The gene calls are TRBV18 and TRBJ1-4; no reliable D call. Germline V CDR1 and CDR2: KGHSH, LQKENI. The CDR3 is 15 residues long. V was trimmed by 4 bases and J by 5 bases, leaving 14 bases between them. The CDR3 here is CASSLVGSGNEKLFF. The CDR3 DNA sequence: TGTGCCAGCTCACTCGTCGGGAGTGGAAATGAAAAACTGTTTTTT.

This sequence joins TRBV30 and TRBJ2-7; D is perhaps TRBD1 (5 bases). The V end lost 4 bases, the J end lost 2 bases, and 15 bases lay between the germline ends. The CDR3 is made up of 14 amino acids. Germline CDR1 reads GTSNPN; CDR2 reads SVGIG (reference sequence). CDR3 DNA sequence: TGTGCCTGGACACTCTCTGGGGCCCCCTACGAGCAGTACTTC. This encodes CAWTLSGAPYEQYF.

This clone has only a few counts. This rearrangement joins TRBV30 to TRBJ1-5, with 9 bases that match TRBD1. V lost 1 base, J lost 6 bases, and 7 bases stayed unmatched. The CDR3 totals 15 residues. Per the germline V gene, CDR1 is GTSNPN and CDR2 is SVGIG (reference sequence). The CDR3 reads CAWSAGQGMFQPQHF. CDR3 DNA sequence: TGTGCCTGGAGTGCCGGACAGGGGATGTTTCAGCCCCAGCATTTT.

CDR3 sequence: CASSLDPHETQYF. The DNA for the CDR3 is TGCGCCAGCAGCTTGGATCCCCACGAGACCCAGTACTTC. The chain combines TRBV5-1 with TRBJ2-5; D not certain. The CDR3 totals 13 residues. Germline V gives CDR1 SGHRS, CDR2 YFSETQ. The germline V and J ends were trimmed by 0 bases and 5 bases, with 8 bases remaining between them.

The gene calls are TRBV18 and TRBJ1-1; D call uncertain. CDR3 length: 15 residues. V was trimmed by 1 base and J by 5 bases, leaving 14 bases between them. Germline V lookup: CDR1 KGHSH, CDR2 LQKENI. In nucleotides, the CDR3 is TGTGCCAGCTCACCACGGCAGGCAGAAGGGACTGAAGCTTTCTTT. Its translation is CASSPRQAEGTEAFF. Drawing the rest from reference TRBV18 and TRBJ1-1, the complete variable domain is NAGVMQNPRHLVRRRGQEARLRCSPMKGHSHVYWYRQLPEEGLKFMVYLQKENIIDESGMPKERFSAEFPKEGPSILRIQQVVRGDSAAYFCASSPRQAEGTEAFFGQGTRLTVV.

The chain recombines TRBV2 with TRBJ1-1; unclear D gene. Trimming removed 7 bases from V and 0 bases from J, with 12 bases in between. Germline V gene sequence: CDR1 SNHLY, CDR2 FYNNEI. The CDR3 is 14 amino acids. The CDR3 DNA follows: TGTGCCAGCAACCCGAGGAGTTTGAACACTGAAGCTTTCTTT. Translation: CASNPRSLNTEAFF.

V is TRBV19 and J is TRBJ2-3; 7 nucleotides match TRBD2. There are 13 residues in the CDR3. CDR1 LNHDA and CDR2 SQIVND come from the germline V gene (reference sequence). V shed 3 bases and J 6 bases; nucleotides not matched to a gene: 3. Here the CDR3 DNA reads TGTGCCAGTAGTATTATTAGCGGGGATACGCAGTATTTT. It codes for CASSIISGDTQYF.

The chain couples TRBV7-9 to TRBJ2-7; TRBD1 matches at 12 bases. The germline V gene has CDR1 SEHNR and CDR2 FQNEAQ (reference sequence). Trimming at V came to 5 bases and at J to 4 bases, leaving 9 bases not matched to a gene. The length of the CDR3 is 16 residues. CDR3 region: CASSDPGQGASYEQYF. CDR3 DNA: TGTGCCAGCAGCGACCCGGGACAGGGGGCTTCTTACGAGCAGTACTTC.

This clone was found a few times. The chain is built from TRBV11-1 and TRBJ2-7; tentative D call: TRBD2 (5 bases). Germline CDR1 is SGHAT and CDR2 is FQDESV (reference sequence). The V end was cut by 2 bases, the J end by 6 bases, with 14 bases between. The CDR3 runs 14 residues. The CDR3 region is CASSLRAEASEQYF. CDR3 DNA sequence: TGTGCCAGCAGCTTACGAGCGGAGGCGTCCGAGCAGTACTTC.

The chain recombines TRBV11-2 with TRBJ1-1; weak D call: TRBD1 (5 bases). Trimming cost V 3 bases and J 5 bases, with 10 bases left between them. Germline V gene lookup returns CDR1 SGHAT and CDR2 FQNNGV. The CDR3 sequence is 13 residues long. This CDR3 is CASSFDRGTEAFF. Here the CDR3 DNA reads TGTGCCAGCAGCTTTGATCGGGGGACTGAAGCTTTCTTT.

The chain is built from TRBV7-9 and TRBJ2-5, with 13 bases matching TRBD2. There are 17 residues in the CDR3. Germline trimming cut 3 bases from V and 5 bases from J; bases unmatched to any gene: 9. Germline CDR1 reads SEHNR; CDR2 reads FQNEAQ (reference sequence). The CDR3 loop reads CASSLGWTSGSSETQYF. The CDR3 DNA is TGTGCCAGCAGCTTGGGATGGACTAGCGGGAGTAGTGAGACCCAGTACTTC.

V usage is TRBV6-6 and J usage is TRBJ2-7; no firm D call. CDR3 length equals 15 residues. Germline V lookup: CDR1 MNHNY, CDR2 SVGAGI (reference sequence). V shed 2 bases and J shed 5 bases, with 16 bases lying between them. In DNA, the CDR3 is TGTGCCAGCAGTTACAGCCGTGGGCCTTCTCACGAGCAGTACTTC. Translation gives CASSYSRGPSHEQYF.

V gene TRBV5-6 combines with J gene TRBJ1-1; tentatively, D is TRBD1 (5 bases). V lost 0 bases and J lost 4, with 10 bases in between. CDR1 is SGHDT and CDR2 is YYEEEE in the germline V gene. The CDR3 runs to 14 residues. The CDR3 region has the DNA TGTGCCAGCAGCTTGGGAGGGGAGGCCACTGAAGCTTTCTTT. Translated: CASSLGGEATEAFF.

V gene TRBV6-1 combines with J gene TRBJ2-1; D possibly corresponds to TRBD1 (5 bases). Germline assignment: CDR1 MNHNS and CDR2 SASEGT. Trimming left V 3 bases short and J 9 bases short, with 21 bases between. This CDR3 spans 16 amino acids. In DNA form, the CDR3 reads TGTGCCAGCAGTGATCTAGGGGAAGGGGCCTTTGGTGAGCAGTTCTTC. Translating gives CASSDLGEGAFGEQFF.

The genes are TRBV7-9 and TRBJ1-1; 7 nucleotides match TRBD1. This CDR3 contains 14 residues. With 1 base clipped from V and 2 bases from J, the junction kept 1 base outside the gene matches. Germline assignment: CDR1 SEHNR and CDR2 FQNEAQ (reference sequence). The CDR3 loop reads CASSLGDSNTEAFF. The CDR3 region has the DNA TGTGCCAGCAGCTTAGGGGACAGTAACACTGAAGCTTTCTTT.

CDR3 region: CASQTGTSTGELFF. Here the CDR3 DNA reads TGTGCCAGCCAAACCGGGACTAGCACCGGGGAGCTGTTTTTT. The chain carries TRBV6-4 and TRBJ2-2, with TRBD2 identical over 8 bases. CDR1 is MRHNA and CDR2 is SNTAGT in the germline V gene. With 8 bases clipped from V and 4 bases from J, the junction kept 6 bases outside the gene matches. The CDR3 loop spans 14 amino acids.

A single count supports this clone. The chain links TRBV28 to TRBJ1-1; TRBD1 might be the D (5 bases). This CDR3 has 14 residues. V was cut by 1 base and J by 7 bases, with 13 bases left in between. The germline CDR1 and CDR2 sequences are MDHEN and SYDVKM. The CDR3 region is CASSLLYLGGEAFF. CDR3 nucleotides: TGTGCCAGCAGTTTATTGTATCTTGGGGGTGAAGCTTTCTTT.

A note on this clone: Other nucleotide sequences in the sample specify the same CDR3. This chain uses TRBV3-1 (or the pseudogene TRBV3-2) with TRBJ2-5, with D unresolved. CDR3 length: 13 residues. Germline V gives CDR1 LGHDT, CDR2 YNNKEL (reference sequence). V lost 3 bases, J lost 2 bases, and 7 bases lay in between. The CDR3 nucleotides are TGTGCCAGCAGCCAGGCTGGGCAAGAGACCCAGTACTTC. The encoded protein is CASSQAGQETQYF.